A single sample is the source of the 3 T cell receptor beta chains below, sequenced in a study of Ad26.COV2.S vaccination and SARS-CoV-2 variants. The treatment was: some 20 received Ad26.COV2.S at low or high dose, single or two shots; 5 received placebo; per-sample allocation not given. Vaccine and placebo recipients were sampled on day 63 after the first injection. Repertoires were generated with immunoSEQ multiplex PCR, while TCRdb's copy carries only in-frame clones and drops some. The sample records around 450,000 clones, less than 95% being singletons. The sequenced sample was peripheral blood, obtained in a trial of Ad26.COV2.S vaccine versus placebo. The receptors here all came from a person between 18 and 65 years old who received the Ad26.COV2.S COVID-19 vaccine or a placebo.

The V gene is TRBV11-2, the J gene TRBJ2-5; tentative D call: TRBD1 (5 bases). V was pared by 6 bases and J by 6 bases, with 17 bases between. In germline, CDR1 is SGHAT, CDR2 FQNNGV. The length of the CDR3 is 14 residues. CDR3 residues: CASSSAWGAQTQYF. The CDR3 region has the DNA TGTGCCAGCAGTTCCGCGTGGGGCGCGCAGACCCAGTACTTC.

The chain is built from TRBV13 and TRBJ2-1, with 7 positions matching TRBD1. Germline values: CDR1 PRHDT, CDR2 FYEKMQ (reference sequence). V lost 3 bases and J lost 4; bases outside the gene matches: 6. CDR3 length: 15 amino acids. The CDR3 DNA sequence: TGTGCCAGCAGCTTCGGACAGGAACGATACAATGAGCAGTTCTTC. Protein sequence: CASSFGQERYNEQFF.

The J gene is TRBJ2-7, the V gene TRBV30, with 11 bases matching TRBD1. Per germline, CDR1 GTSNPN and CDR2 SVGIG (reference sequence). Losses at the gene ends were 1 base for V and 9 bases for J; bases not matched to a gene: 2. CDR3 length: 12 amino acids. The CDR3 coding sequence is TGTGCCTGGAGTGGGGGACAGGGGGGGCAGTACTTC. This codes for CAWSGGQGGQYF.